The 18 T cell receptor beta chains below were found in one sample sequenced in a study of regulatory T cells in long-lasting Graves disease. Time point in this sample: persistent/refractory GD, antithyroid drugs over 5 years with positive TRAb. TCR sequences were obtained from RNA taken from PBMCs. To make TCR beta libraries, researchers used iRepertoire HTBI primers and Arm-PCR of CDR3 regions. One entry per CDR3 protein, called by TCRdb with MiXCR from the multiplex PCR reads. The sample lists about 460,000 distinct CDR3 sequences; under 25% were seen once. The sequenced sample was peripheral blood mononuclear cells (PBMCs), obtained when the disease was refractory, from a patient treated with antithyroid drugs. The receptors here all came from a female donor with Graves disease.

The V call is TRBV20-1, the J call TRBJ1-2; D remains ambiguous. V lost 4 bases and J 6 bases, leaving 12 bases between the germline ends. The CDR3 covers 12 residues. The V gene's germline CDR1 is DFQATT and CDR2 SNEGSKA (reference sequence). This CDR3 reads CSAIGSQNGYTF. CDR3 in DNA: TGCAGTGCTATCGGGAGTCAGAATGGCTACACCTTC.

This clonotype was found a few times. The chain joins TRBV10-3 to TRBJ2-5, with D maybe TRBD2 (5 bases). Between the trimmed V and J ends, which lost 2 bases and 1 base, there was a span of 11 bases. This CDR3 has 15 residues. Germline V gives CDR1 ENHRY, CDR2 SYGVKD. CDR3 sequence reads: CAISEREGLQETQYF. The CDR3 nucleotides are TGTGCCATCAGTGAGCGGGAAGGACTCCAAGAGACCCAGTACTTC.

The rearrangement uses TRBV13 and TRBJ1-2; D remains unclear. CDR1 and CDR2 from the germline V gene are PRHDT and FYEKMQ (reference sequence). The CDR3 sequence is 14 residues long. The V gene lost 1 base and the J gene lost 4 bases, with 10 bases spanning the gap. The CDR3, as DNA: TGTGCCAGCAGCTTAGAGCTGAATATCTATGGCTACACCTTC. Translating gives CASSLELNIYGYTF.

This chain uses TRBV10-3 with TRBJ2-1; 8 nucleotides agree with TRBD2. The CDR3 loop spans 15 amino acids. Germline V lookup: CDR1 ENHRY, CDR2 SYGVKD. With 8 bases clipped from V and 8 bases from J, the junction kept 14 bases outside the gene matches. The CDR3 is CAISRDATGGDEQFF. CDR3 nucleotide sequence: TGTGCCATCTCTCGCGACGCGACGGGAGGGGATGAGCAGTTCTTC.

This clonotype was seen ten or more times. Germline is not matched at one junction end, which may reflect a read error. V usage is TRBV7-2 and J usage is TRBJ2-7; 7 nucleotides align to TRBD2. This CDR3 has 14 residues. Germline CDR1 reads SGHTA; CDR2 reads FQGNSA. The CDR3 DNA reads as TGTGCCAGCAGTTTAGCGGGCAACTCCTACGAGCAGTACTTC. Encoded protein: CASSLAGNSYEQYF. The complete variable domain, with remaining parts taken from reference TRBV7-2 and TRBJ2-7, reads GAGVSQSPSNKVTEKGKDVELRCDPISGHTALYWYRQSLGQGLEFLIYFQGNSAPDKSGLPSDRFSAERTGGSVSTLTIQRTQQEDSAVYLCASSLAGNSYEQYFGPGTRLTVT.

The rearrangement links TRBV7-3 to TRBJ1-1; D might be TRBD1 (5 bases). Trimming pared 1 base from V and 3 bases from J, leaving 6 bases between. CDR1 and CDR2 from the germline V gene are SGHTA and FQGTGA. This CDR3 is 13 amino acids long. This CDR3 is CASSLRDYTEAFF. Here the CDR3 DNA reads TGTGCCAGCAGCTTAAGGGACTACACTGAAGCTTTCTTT.

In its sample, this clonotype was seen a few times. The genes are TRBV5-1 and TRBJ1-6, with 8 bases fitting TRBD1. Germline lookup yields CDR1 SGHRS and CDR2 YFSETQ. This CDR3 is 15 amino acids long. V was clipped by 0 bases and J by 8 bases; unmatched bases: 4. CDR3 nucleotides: TGCGCCAGCAGCTTGGGAGGGACAGGAGATTCACCCCTCCACTTT. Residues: CASSLGGTGDSPLHF.

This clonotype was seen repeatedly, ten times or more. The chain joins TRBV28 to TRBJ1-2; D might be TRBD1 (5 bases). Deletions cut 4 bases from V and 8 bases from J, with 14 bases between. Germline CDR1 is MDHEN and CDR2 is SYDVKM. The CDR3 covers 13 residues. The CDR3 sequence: CASSSTGARGYTF. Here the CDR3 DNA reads TGTGCCAGCAGTTCTACAGGAGCGAGGGGCTACACCTTC.

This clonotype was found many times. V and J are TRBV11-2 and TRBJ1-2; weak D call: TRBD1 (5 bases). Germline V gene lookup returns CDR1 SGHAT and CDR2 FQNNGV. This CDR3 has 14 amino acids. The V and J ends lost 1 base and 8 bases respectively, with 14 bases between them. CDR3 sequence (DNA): TGTGCCAGCAGCTTAGTCCCCCAGGGAGGAGGCTACACCTTC. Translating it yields CASSLVPQGGGYTF.

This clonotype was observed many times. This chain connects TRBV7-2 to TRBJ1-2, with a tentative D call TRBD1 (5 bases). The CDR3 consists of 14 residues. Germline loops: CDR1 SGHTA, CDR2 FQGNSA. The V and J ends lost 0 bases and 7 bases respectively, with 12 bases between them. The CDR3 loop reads CASSLAGPGGGYTF. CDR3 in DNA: TGTGCCAGCAGCTTAGCGGGGCCGGGCGGTGGCTACACCTTC.

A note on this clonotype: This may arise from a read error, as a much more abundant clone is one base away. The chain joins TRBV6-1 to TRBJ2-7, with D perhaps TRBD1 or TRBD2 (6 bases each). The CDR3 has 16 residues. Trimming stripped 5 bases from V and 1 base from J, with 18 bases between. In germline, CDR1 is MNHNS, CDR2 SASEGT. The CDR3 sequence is CASSKISGGGSYEQYF. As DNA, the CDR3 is TGTGCCAGCAGTAAAATTAGCGGAGGGGGATCCTACGAGCAGTACTTC.

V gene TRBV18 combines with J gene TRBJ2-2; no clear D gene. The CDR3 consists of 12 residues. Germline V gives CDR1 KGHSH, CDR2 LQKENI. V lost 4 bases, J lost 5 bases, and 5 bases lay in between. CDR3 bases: TGTGCCAGCTCACAATCGACCGGGGAGCTGTTTTTT. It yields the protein CASSQSTGELFF.

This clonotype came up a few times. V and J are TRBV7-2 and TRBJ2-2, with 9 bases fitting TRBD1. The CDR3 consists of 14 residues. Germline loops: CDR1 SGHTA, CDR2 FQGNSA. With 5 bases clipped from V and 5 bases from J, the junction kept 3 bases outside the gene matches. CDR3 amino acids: CASSMDRGTGELFF. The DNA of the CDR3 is TGTGCCAGCAGCATGGACAGGGGAACCGGGGAGCTGTTTTTT.

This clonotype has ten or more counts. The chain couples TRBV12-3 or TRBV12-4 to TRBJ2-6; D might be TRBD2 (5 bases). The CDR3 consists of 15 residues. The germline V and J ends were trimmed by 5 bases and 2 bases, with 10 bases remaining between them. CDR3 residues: CASSQQRTGANVLTF. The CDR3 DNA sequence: TGTGCCAGCAGTCAGCAGCGGACTGGGGCCAACGTCCTGACTTTC.

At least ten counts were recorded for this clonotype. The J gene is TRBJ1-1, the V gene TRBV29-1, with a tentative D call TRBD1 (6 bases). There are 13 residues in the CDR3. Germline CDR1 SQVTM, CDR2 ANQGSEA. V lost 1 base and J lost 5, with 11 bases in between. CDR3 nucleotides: TGCAGCGTTGAAGCTCCAGGGGATACTGAAGCTTTCTTT. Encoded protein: CSVEAPGDTEAFF.

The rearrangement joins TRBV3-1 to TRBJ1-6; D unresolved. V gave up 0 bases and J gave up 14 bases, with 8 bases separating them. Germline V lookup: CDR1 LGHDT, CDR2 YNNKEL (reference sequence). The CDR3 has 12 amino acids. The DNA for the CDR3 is TGTGCCAGCAGCCAAGAATCTCTGACCCTCCACTTT. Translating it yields CASSQESLTLHF.

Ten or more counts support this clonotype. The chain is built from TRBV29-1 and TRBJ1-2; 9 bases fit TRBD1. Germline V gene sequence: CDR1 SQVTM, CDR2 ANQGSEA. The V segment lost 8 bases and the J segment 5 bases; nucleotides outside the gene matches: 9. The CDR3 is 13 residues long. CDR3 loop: CSSNRGPGYGYTF. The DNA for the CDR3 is TGCAGCTCCAACAGGGGGCCTGGGTATGGCTACACCTTC.

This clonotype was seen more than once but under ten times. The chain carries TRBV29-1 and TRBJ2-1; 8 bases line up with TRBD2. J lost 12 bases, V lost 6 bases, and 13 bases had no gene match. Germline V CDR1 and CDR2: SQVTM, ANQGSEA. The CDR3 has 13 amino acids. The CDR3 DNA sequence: TGCAGCGTGCTGCCGGACGGACGGGAGGGGCAGTTCTTC. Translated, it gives CSVLPDGREGQFF.